The 3 T cell receptor beta chains in this list originate from one sample, sequenced in a study of liver allograft versus peripheral blood T cells. Overall study: Transplanted livers held T cell receptor repertoires, and these were compared with repertoires in recipients' peripheral blood.

TCRdb re-called the reads through MiXCR, storing one row per CDR3 protein. The repertoire holds some 10,000 distinct CDR3 sequences, less than 20% seen once, with about 1.2% in the top ten. The receptors were sampled from a human patient who had a liver transplant. Some T cells may have come from the graft donor.

By share, this clonotype ranks as medium-sized. The CDR3 DNA follows: TGTGCCAGCAGCCTGGGGGGACCCGACTACGAGCAGTACTTC. Its translation: CASSLGGPDYEQYF. The genes are TRBV7-2 and TRBJ2-7, with D maybe TRBD2 (6 bases). The V gene's germline CDR1 is SGHTA and CDR2 FQGNSA. V was shortened by 5 bases and J by 3 bases, with 14 bases between the two germline ends. This CDR3 contains 14 residues.

This clonotype ranks as medium-sized. V is TRBV18 and J is TRBJ1-2; D is undetermined. V was cut by 5 bases and J by 4 bases, with 17 bases left in between. CDR1 is KGHSH and CDR2 is LQKENI in the germline V gene. The CDR3 length is 15 residues. The chain's CDR3 is CASSSGSASGYGYTF. The CDR3 DNA is TGTGCCAGCTCATCGGGTTCGGCCAGCGGCTATGGCTACACCTTC.

This clonotype has just a few counts. This chain connects TRBV6-1 to TRBJ2-7; D is uncertain. V dropped 7 bases and J dropped 9 bases, with 19 bases sitting between them. Germline V gene data show CDR1 as MNHNS and CDR2 as SASEGT. The CDR3 has 13 amino acids. The CDR3 sequence is CASTMPGADGQYF. The CDR3 DNA is TGTGCCAGCACTATGCCCGGCGCCGACGGGCAGTACTTC.